The 24 T cell receptor beta chains in this list originate from one sample, sequenced in a study of T cell repertoires in cytomegalovirus infection. TCRdb re-called the reads through MiXCR, storing one row per CDR3 protein. There are about 490,000 distinct CDR3 sequences in the sample; about 10% occur only once, and around 9.6% lies in the top ten. The sample consisted of PBMCs. Source of these receptors: a human donor in good health (CMV status not recorded). Some clones in this sample may be carry-over from other donors' samples.

This clonotype was counted many times. This chain links TRBV7-2 with TRBJ2-6; no clear D. CDR3 length equals 16 residues. Looked up from germline, CDR1 is SGHTA and CDR2 is FQGNSA. V gave up 3 bases and J gave up 0 bases, with 9 bases separating them. CDR3 bases: TGTGCCAGCAGCTTGTCCGTGGCCTCTGGGGCCAACGTCCTGACTTTC. The encoded protein is CASSLSVASGANVLTF.

This clonotype was observed many times. The CDR3 sequence is CASSGTGASYEQYF. The DNA of the CDR3 is TGTGCCAGCAGTGGGACAGGGGCCTCCTACGAGCAGTACTTC. The V and J genes are TRBV27 and TRBJ2-7; 10 bases map to TRBD1. J gave up 0 bases and V 5 bases, and 1 base lay outside the gene matches. Germline values: CDR1 MNHEY, CDR2 SMNVEV (reference sequence). The CDR3 sequence is 14 residues long.

In this sample, this clonotype turned up many times. This chain uses TRBV24-1 with TRBJ2-5, with 7 bases that match TRBD2. The junction had 7 bases not matched to a gene; V was cut back by 2 bases and J by 5 bases. CDR1 and CDR2 from the germline V gene are KGHDR and SFDVKD. The CDR3 contains 15 residues. The CDR3 reads CATSDSSGMRETQYF. DNA of the CDR3: TGTGCCACCAGTGATTCCAGCGGGATGAGGGAGACCCAGTACTTC.

This clonotype appeared many times. The chain employs TRBV12-5 and TRBJ2-5, with 7 nucleotides matching TRBD1. CDR1 and CDR2 from the germline V gene are LGHNT and FRNRAP. After removal of 5 bases from V and 0 bases from J, the junction contained 6 bases not matched to a gene. This CDR3 region has 15 residues. The CDR3 sequence: CASGPAGTDQETQYF. CDR3 coding DNA: TGTGCTAGTGGTCCGGCCGGGACAGACCAAGAGACCCAGTACTTC.

The sample holds many counts of this clonotype. This chain joins TRBV7-9 and TRBJ2-3, with 8 bases aligning to TRBD2. CDR1 SEHNR and CDR2 FQNEAQ come from the germline V gene (reference sequence). The CDR3 contains 17 residues. V shed 5 bases, J shed 2 bases, and the junction held 12 bases outside the gene matches. Here the CDR3 DNA reads TGTGCCAGCAGCCCGTTCGGGGTAGCGGGAAACACAGATACGCAGTATTTT. Residues: CASSPFGVAGNTDTQYF.

This clonotype was seen at least ten times. This sequence joins TRBV6-1 and TRBJ2-1; the D gene could be TRBD1 or TRBD2 (7 bases each). Between the trimmed V and J ends, which lost 5 bases and 7 bases, there was a span of 18 bases. CDR1 MNHNS and CDR2 SASEGT come from the germline V gene. This CDR3 contains 15 residues. CDR3 protein: CASSLLGRGGNEQFF. The CDR3 DNA reads as TGTGCCAGCAGTTTGTTGGGCAGGGGGGGGAATGAGCAGTTCTTC.

There are many counts of this clonotype. The chain joins TRBV25-1 to TRBJ2-6; D uncertain. The germline V gene encodes CDR1 MGHDK and CDR2 SYGVNS. The CDR3 totals 15 residues. Trimming cost V 3 bases and J 5 bases, with 11 bases left between them. The CDR3 here is CASSDTALWANVLTF. The DNA for the CDR3 is TGTGCCAGCAGTGATACGGCGCTATGGGCCAACGTCCTGACTTTC. Looking up the rest from reference TRBV25-1 and TRBJ2-6 gives the full variable domain: EADIYQTPRYLVIGTGKKITLECSQTMGHDKMYWYQQDPGMELHLIHYSYGVNSTEKGDLSSESTVSRIRTEHFPLTLESARPSHTSQYLCASSDTALWANVLTFGAGSRLTVL.

This clonotype was seen repeatedly, ten times or more. The chain joins TRBV4-1 to TRBJ1-2; D is uncertain. CDR3 length: 15 residues. V dropped 4 bases and J dropped 5 bases, with 17 bases sitting between them. The germline V gene has CDR1 MGHRA and CDR2 YSYEKL. As DNA, the CDR3 is TGCGCCAGCAGCCCCAGTGGGGTCGTGGGGTATGGCTACACCTTC. Residues: CASSPSGVVGYGYTF.

The sample holds many counts of this clonotype. The chain employs TRBV6-1 and TRBJ2-3, with a tentative D call TRBD1 (6 bases). CDR1 MNHNS and CDR2 SASEGT come from the germline V gene. The CDR3 is made up of 15 amino acids. Trimming removed 6 bases from V and 0 bases from J, with 13 bases in between. CDR3 loop: CASRVGQGSTDTQYF. CDR3 sequence (DNA): TGTGCCAGCAGGGTGGGGCAGGGGAGCACAGATACGCAGTATTTT.

CDR3 amino acids: CASSFQGRRYEQYF. CDR3 in DNA: TGTGCCAGCAGCTTCCAGGGGCGACGTTACGAGCAGTACTTC. The chain employs TRBV7-9 and TRBJ2-7, with D possibly matching TRBD1 (6 bases). V was cut by 3 bases and J by 4 bases, with 13 bases left in between. Germline assignment: CDR1 SEHNR and CDR2 FQNEAQ (reference sequence). The CDR3 is 14 amino acids.

This clonotype was recorded at least ten times. The J gene is TRBJ2-7, the V gene TRBV28; 12 nucleotides agree with TRBD1. Germline V gives CDR1 MDHEN, CDR2 SYDVKM. The trim removed 6 bases at V and 2 bases at J, leaving 5 bases unmatched. The CDR3 runs to 15 residues. As DNA, the CDR3 is TGTGCCAGCAGACCGGGGACAGGGGGCACCTACGAGCAGTACTTC. This encodes CASRPGTGGTYEQYF.

There are many counts of this clonotype. The chain has TRBV4-2 and TRBJ2-2, with 14 bases identical to TRBD2. Germline V gene sequence: CDR1 LGHNA, CDR2 YNFKEQ. V lost 1 base, J lost 2 bases, and 6 bases stayed unmatched. The CDR3 extends over 19 amino acids. The chain's CDR3 is CASSQVHGLAGGNTGELFF. For the CDR3, the DNA is TGTGCCAGCAGCCAAGTTCACGGACTAGCGGGAGGTAACACCGGGGAGCTGTTTTTT.

The table lists this clonotype with many counts. A junction boundary mismatches the germline segment, possibly from a read error. The chain combines TRBV2 with TRBJ2-1, with 13 bases lining up with TRBD2. From germline, CDR1 is SNHLY and CDR2 FYNNEI. The length of the CDR3 is 13 residues. The CDR3 DNA sequence: TGTGCCAGCAGTGGGACTAGCGGGAGCCTCGAGATCTTC. Translated: CASSGTSGSLEIF.

This clonotype was found many times. The rearrangement uses TRBV6-6 and TRBJ2-1; TRBD1 matches 7 bases. V lost 4 bases to trimming and J lost 0 bases; unmatched junction nucleotides: 6. Germline V gives CDR1 MNHNY, CDR2 SVGAGI (reference sequence). The CDR3 spans 16 residues. The CDR3 region is CASSSKDRSSYNEQFF. The CDR3 bases are TGTGCCAGCAGTTCCAAGGACAGGAGCTCCTACAATGAGCAGTTCTTC.

This clonotype occurred a few times. The gene calls are TRBV9 and TRBJ2-1, with 8 bases lining up with TRBD2. Germline assignment: CDR1 SGDLS and CDR2 YYNGEE. Unmatched junction bases numbered 8, after V lost 0 bases and J lost 0 bases. CDR3 length: 18 amino acids. Written as DNA, the CDR3 is TGTGCCAGCAGCGTAGAGTCACTAGCGGTAGGCTCCTACAATGAGCAGTTCTTC. Residues: CASSVESLAVGSYNEQFF.

This clonotype showed up many times. The chain recombines TRBV12-5 with TRBJ2-1; 9 nucleotides agree with TRBD1. The CDR3 loop spans 16 amino acids. Trimming took 7 bases from V and 6 from J; bases not matched to a gene: 13. Germline-derived CDR1 and CDR2 are LGHNT and FRNRAP. CDR3 DNA sequence: TGTGCTAGTGTTCCGGGGACAGGGACGTACGGCAATGAGCAGTTCTTC. This encodes CASVPGTGTYGNEQFF.

This clonotype was counted ten times or more. The chain couples TRBV7-3 to TRBJ2-3; TRBD2 matches at 11 bases. In germline, CDR1 is SGHTA, CDR2 FQGTGA. After removal of 4 bases from V and 1 base from J, the junction contained 4 bases not matched to a gene. The CDR3 is 16 amino acids. The CDR3: CASSSMGLAGTDTQYF. The CDR3 region has the DNA TGTGCCAGCAGCTCGATGGGACTAGCGGGCACAGATACGCAGTATTTT.

This clonotype was counted ten times or more. The J gene is TRBJ1-1, the V gene TRBV5-4; D uncertain. The germline V gene has CDR1 SGHNT and CDR2 YYREEE (reference sequence). This CDR3 has 13 residues. V lost 4 bases and J 3 bases, leaving 10 bases between the germline ends. The CDR3: CASSPGKHTEAFF. The CDR3 bases are TGTGCCAGCAGCCCCGGGAAGCACACTGAAGCTTTCTTT.

This chain joins TRBV9 and TRBJ2-5; unclear D gene. The V gene lost 0 bases and the J gene lost 3 bases, with 9 bases spanning the gap. Germline V lookup: CDR1 SGDLS, CDR2 YYNGEE. The CDR3 length is 14 residues. The CDR3 bases are TGTGCCAGCAGCGTAGAGCAGCAGGAAGAGACCCAGTACTTC. Residues: CASSVEQQEETQYF. The full variable domain, with the rest looked up from reference TRBV9 and TRBJ2-5, is DSGVTQTPKHLITATGQRVTLRCSPRSGDLSVYWYQQSLDQGLQFLIQYYNGEERAKGNILERFSAQQFPDLHSELNLSSLELGDSALYFCASSVEQQEETQYFGPGTRLLVL.

This clonotype was seen only a few times. This chain links TRBV5-4 with TRBJ2-5; no definite D call. The CDR3 covers 14 residues. Germline CDR1 is SGHNT and CDR2 is YYREEE (reference sequence). The V end lost 0 bases, the J end lost 0 bases, and 6 bases lay between the germline ends. CDR3 residues: CASSLEQYQETQYF. CDR3 nucleotides: TGTGCCAGCAGCTTGGAACAGTACCAAGAGACCCAGTACTTC.

This clonotype was seen ten or more times. This chain uses TRBV25-1 with TRBJ2-7; 11 nucleotides agree with TRBD1. With V trimmed by 4 bases and J by 4 bases, 6 bases remained unmatched. Per germline, CDR1 MGHDK and CDR2 SYGVNS. The CDR3 loop spans 15 amino acids. The CDR3 protein is CASSAGQGARYEQYF. The CDR3 bases are TGTGCCAGCAGTGCCGGACAGGGGGCGCGGTACGAGCAGTACTTC.

The chain recombines TRBV5-1 with TRBJ1-2; 10 bases line up with TRBD1. After removal of 0 bases from V and 6 bases from J, the junction contained 2 bases not matched to a gene. Germline CDR1 reads SGHRS; CDR2 reads YFSETQ. The CDR3 contains 14 residues. CDR3 sequence reads: CASSLGTGGNGYTF. The CDR3 region has the DNA TGCGCCAGCAGCTTGGGGACAGGGGGGAATGGCTACACCTTC.

This chain links TRBV6-1 with TRBJ1-6; the match to TRBD1 covers 8 bases. The germline gives CDR1 MNHNS, CDR2 SASEGT. V trimming: 6 bases; J trimming: 6 bases; junction bases outside the gene matches: 7. The CDR3 loop spans 15 amino acids. CDR3 region: CASRETGDGNSPLHF. DNA of the CDR3: TGTGCCAGCAGGGAGACAGGGGACGGTAATTCACCCCTCCACTTT.

This clonotype was picked up a small number of times. The chain uses TRBV28 and TRBJ1-4, with unresolved D. The V gene's germline CDR1 is MDHEN and CDR2 SYDVKM. This CDR3 is built from 14 residues. Deletions cut 5 bases from V and 11 bases from J, with 18 bases between. The CDR3 DNA sequence: TGTGCCAGCAGTCGGTTTGAGGTCATAGAGAAACTGTTTTTT. Translated, it gives CASSRFEVIEKLFF.